The 2 T cell receptor beta chains given below trace back to one sample, sequenced in a study of blood T cell repertoires in COVID-19. Sequencing used immunoSEQ multiplex PCR; TCRdb keeps in-frame clones, though not all of them. The top ten hold under 5% of the sample, which has roughly 70,000 clones, around nine tenths seen once. Sequencing was carried out using peripheral blood. The receptors were gathered from a man between 65 and 85 years old with acute or convalescent COVID-19.

The rearrangement links TRBV7-6 to TRBJ2-1, with D perhaps TRBD2 (6 bases). Germline-derived CDR1 and CDR2 are SGHVS and FNYEAQ. Trimming stripped 4 bases from V and 0 bases from J, with 16 bases between. This CDR3 has 17 amino acids. The CDR3 spells CASSSIWAGSSYNEQFF. The CDR3, as DNA: TGTGCCAGCAGCTCCATCTGGGCGGGGAGCTCCTACAATGAGCAGTTCTTC.

This chain uses TRBV19 with TRBJ2-3; perhaps TRBD1 as D (6 bases). The germline V gene encodes CDR1 LNHDA and CDR2 SQIVND (reference sequence). V was clipped by 5 bases and J by 2 bases, with 17 bases between them. The CDR3 consists of 16 residues. The CDR3 DNA sequence: TGTGCCAGTAGTTCTCTGCTGTTGGGGGCCACAGATACGCAGTATTTT. It encodes CASSSLLLGATDTQYF.